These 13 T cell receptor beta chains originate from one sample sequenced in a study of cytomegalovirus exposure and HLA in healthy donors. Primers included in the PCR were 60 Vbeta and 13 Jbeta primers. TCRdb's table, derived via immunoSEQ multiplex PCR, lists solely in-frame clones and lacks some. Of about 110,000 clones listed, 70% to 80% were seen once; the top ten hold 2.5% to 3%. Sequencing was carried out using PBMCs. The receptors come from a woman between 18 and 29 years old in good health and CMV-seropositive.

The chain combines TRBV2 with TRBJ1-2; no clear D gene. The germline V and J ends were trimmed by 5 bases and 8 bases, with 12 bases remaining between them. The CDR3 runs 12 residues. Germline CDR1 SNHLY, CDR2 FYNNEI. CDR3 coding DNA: TGTGCCAGCAGTCTGCCTAGAAGGGGCTACACCTTC. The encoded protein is CASSLPRRGYTF.

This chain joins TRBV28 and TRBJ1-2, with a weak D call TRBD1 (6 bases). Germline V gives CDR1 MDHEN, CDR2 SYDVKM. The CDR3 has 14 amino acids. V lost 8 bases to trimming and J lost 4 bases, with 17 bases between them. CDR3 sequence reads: CASSSPGHLYGYTF. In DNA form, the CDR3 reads TGTGCCAGCTCGTCCCCGGGACATCTCTATGGCTACACCTTC.

The CDR3 protein is CATSREQAGFTGELFF. The CDR3 nucleotides read TGTGCCACCAGCAGAGAGCAAGCGGGCTTCACCGGGGAGCTGTTTTTT. This chain joins TRBV15 and TRBJ2-2, with a tentative D call TRBD2 (6 bases). V was shortened by 0 bases and J by 4 bases, with 12 bases between the two germline ends. CDR1 and CDR2 from the germline V gene are LNHNV and YYDKDF (reference sequence). The CDR3 is made up of 16 amino acids.

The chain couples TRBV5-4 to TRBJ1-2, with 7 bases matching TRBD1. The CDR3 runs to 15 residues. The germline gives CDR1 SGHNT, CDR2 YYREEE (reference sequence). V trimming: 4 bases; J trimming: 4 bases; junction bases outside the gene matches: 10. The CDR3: CASSHRYGTVYGYTF. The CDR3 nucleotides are TGTGCCAGCAGCCATCGATACGGGACAGTCTATGGCTACACCTTC.

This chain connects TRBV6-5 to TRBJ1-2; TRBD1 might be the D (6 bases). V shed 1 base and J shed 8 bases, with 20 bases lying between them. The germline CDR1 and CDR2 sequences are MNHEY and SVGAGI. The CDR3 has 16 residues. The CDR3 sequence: CASSYLSEYREGGYTF. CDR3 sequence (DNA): TGTGCCAGCAGTTACTTATCGGAGTACAGGGAAGGGGGCTACACCTTC.

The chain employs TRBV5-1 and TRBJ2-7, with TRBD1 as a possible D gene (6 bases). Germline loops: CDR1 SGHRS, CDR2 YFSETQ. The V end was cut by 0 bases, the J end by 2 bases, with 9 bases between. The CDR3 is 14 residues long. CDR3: CASSLATGTYEQYF. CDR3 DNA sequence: TGCGCCAGCAGCTTGGCTACAGGGACCTACGAGCAGTACTTC. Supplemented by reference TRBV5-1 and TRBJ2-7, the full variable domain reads KAGVTQTPRYLIKTRGQQVTLSCSPISGHRSVSWYQQTPGQGLQFLFEYFSETQRNKGNFPGRFSGRQFSNSRSEMNVSTLELGDSALYLCASSLATGTYEQYFGPGTRLTVT.

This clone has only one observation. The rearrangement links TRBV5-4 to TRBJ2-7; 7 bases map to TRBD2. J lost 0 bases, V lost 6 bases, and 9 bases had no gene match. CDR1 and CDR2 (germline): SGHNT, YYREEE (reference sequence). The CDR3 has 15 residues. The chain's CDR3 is CASTLSGGSSYEQYF. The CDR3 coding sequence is TGTGCCAGCACCCTCTCCGGGGGGAGCTCCTACGAGCAGTACTTC.

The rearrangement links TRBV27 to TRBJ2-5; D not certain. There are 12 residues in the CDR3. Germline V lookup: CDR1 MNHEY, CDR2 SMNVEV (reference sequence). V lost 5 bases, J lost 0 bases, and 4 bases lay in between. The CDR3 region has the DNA TGTGCCAGCAGTCTCTACCAAGAGACCCAGTACTTC. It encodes CASSLYQETQYF.

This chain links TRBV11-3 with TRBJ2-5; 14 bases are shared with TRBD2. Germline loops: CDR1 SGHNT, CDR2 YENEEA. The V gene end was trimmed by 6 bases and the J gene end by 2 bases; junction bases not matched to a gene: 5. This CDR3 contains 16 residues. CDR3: CASSSGLAGEQETQYF. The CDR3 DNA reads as TGTGCCAGCAGTTCGGGACTAGCGGGAGAGCAAGAGACCCAGTACTTC.

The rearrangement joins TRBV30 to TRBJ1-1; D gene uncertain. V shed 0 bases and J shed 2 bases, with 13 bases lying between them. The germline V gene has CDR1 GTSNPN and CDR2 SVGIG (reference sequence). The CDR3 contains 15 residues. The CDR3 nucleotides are TGTGCCTGGAGTGTACTTCGGAGGGATAACACTGAAGCTTTCTTT. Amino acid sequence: CAWSVLRRDNTEAFF.

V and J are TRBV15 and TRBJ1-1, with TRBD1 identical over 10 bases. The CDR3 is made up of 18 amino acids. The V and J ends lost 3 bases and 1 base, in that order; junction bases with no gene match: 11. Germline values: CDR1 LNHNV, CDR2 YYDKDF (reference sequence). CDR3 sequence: CATSSPSGTGARNTEAFF. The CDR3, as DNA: TGTGCCACCAGCAGCCCTTCCGGGACAGGGGCGCGGAACACTGAAGCTTTCTTT.

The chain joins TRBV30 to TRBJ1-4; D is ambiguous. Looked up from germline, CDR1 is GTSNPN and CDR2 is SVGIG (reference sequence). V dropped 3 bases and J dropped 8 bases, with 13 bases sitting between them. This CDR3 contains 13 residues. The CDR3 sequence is CAWREAPYEKLFF. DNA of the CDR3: TGTGCCTGGAGGGAGGCCCCATACGAAAAACTGTTTTTT.

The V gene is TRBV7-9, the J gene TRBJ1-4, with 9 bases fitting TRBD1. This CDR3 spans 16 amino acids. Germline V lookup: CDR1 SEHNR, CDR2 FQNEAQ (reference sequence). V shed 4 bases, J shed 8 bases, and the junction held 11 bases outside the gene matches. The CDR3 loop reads CASSYPIQGAEEKLFF. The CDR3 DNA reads TGTGCCAGCAGCTACCCGATACAGGGGGCGGAAGAAAAACTGTTTTTT.